The following is a TCR beta chain sequence with its context. Its antigen remains unknown. Blood specimens came from baseline, cycle 4 day 1, and cycle 7 day 1. The data derive from a study of OX40 agonist ivuxolimab in advanced cancers. Study findings and constraints: Expanded peripheral T cell antigen specificity was not determined. CD8+ T cells were the subset that, on average, had more expanded clones than CD4+.

This table comes from immunoSEQ multiplex PCR, and its TCRdb copy is limited to in-frame clones, with some not included. This sample has tens of thousands of clones; about nine tenths occur once, and the top ten carry 2.8%. V was trimmed by 2 bases and J by 4 bases, leaving 9 bases between them. Germline V gene lookup returns CDR1 SGHNT and CDR2 YYREEE (reference sequence). CDR3 length: 13 residues. The receptor comes from an adult with an advanced solid tumor such as melanoma, head and neck, liver or kidney cancer. The material sequenced was CD4+ or CD8+ T cells sorted from blood, taken in a trial of the OX40 agonist ivuxolimab. The J gene is TRBJ1-2, the V gene TRBV5-4, with TRBD1 as a possible D gene (6 bases). CDR3: CASSFTGRYGYTF. In nucleotides, the CDR3 is TGTGCCAGCAGCTTCACAGGGCGCTATGGCTACACCTTC.